These T cell receptor beta chains were read from a single sample in a study of Ad26.COV2.S vaccination and SARS-CoV-2 variants. Using immunoSEQ multiplex PCR, the repertoire was profiled, and TCRdb retains in-frame clones only, with some absent. The sample has roughly 250,000 clones; about 83% are singletons. The sequencing used peripheral blood, collected in a trial of Ad26.COV2.S vaccine versus placebo. All receptors come from a person aged 18 to 59 who received the Ad26.COV2.S COVID-19 vaccine or a placebo. Each CDR3 is given with its conserved first and last residue. A D gene is named only where the DNA matches it firmly. Part of the rows lack a size; the others show once, few, many or a class for expanded clones.

j_call | d_call | v_call | clone_size | cdr3_length | cdr3_nt | cdr3_aa
TRBJ1-3 | - | TRBV7-3 | - | 15 | TGTGCCAGCAGCTCGCAGGGAGCCTCTGGAAACACCATATATTTT | CASSSQGASGNTIYF
TRBJ1-1 | - | TRBV6-6 | - | 14 | TGTGCCAGCAGTTACTCTCCTGACCACACTGAAGCTTTCTTT | CASSYSPDHTEAFF
TRBJ1-5 | - | TRBV7-2 | - | 15 | TGTGCCAGCAGTCCCAGGATAAACCTCAATCAGCCCCAGCATTTT | CASSPRINLNQPQHF
TRBJ2-7 | - | TRBV19 | once | 13 | TGTGCCAGTAGTGTGGGACTTCGCTACGAGCAGTACTTC | CASSVGLRYEQYF
TRBJ2-1 | TRBD2 | TRBV4-2 | - | 18 | TGTGCCAGCAGCCAAGAGGGAGCGGGGGGCCAGAGGTTCAATGAGCAGTTCTTC | CASSQEGAGGQRFNEQFF
TRBJ2-7 | - | TRBV21-1 | - | 18 | TGTGCTAGCAGCAAAGTTGGCCAGCCGGGACTTCTAGAGGGCGAGCAGTACTTC | CASSKVGQPGLLEGEQYF
TRBJ1-2 | - | TRBV7-2 | - | 13 | TGTGCCAGCAGCTTATTTGCGGGAGATGGCTACACCTTC | CASSLFAGDGYTF
TRBJ1-4 | TRBD1 | TRBV9 | - | 15 | TGTGCCAGCAGCGCAAGGCAGGGGGCGCAAGAAAAACTGTTTTTT | CASSARQGAQEKLFF
TRBJ1-1 | - | TRBV19 | few | 11 | TGTGCCAGTAGTATCCGATCTGAAGCTTTCTTT | CASSIRSEAFF
TRBJ2-2 | TRBD2 | TRBV7-3 | - | 14 | TGTGCCAGCAGCCCGGGGACTAGGGCCGGGGAGCTGTTTTTT | CASSPGTRAGELFF
TRBJ2-2 | TRBD1 | TRBV7-7 | - | 15 | TGTGCTAGCAGCACTAGACAGGGGGCCGGCGGGGAGCTGTTTTTT | CASSTRQGAGGELFF
TRBJ1-5 | - | TRBV19 | few | 12 | TGTGCCAGTAGTGAGGGACTCCAGCCCCAGCATTTT | CASSEGLQPQHF
TRBJ2-5 | TRBD1 | TRBV7-8 | - | 16 | TGTGCCAGCAGCTCGGGGACAGGGATAAGGATGGAGACCCAGTACTTC | CASSSGTGIRMETQYF
TRBJ2-1 | - | TRBV11-2 | - | 13 | TGTGCCAGCAGCTTAGATGGTAGCCTTCGGGTGATCTTC | CASSLDGSLRVIF
TRBJ1-1 | - | TRBV7-3 | - | 13 | TGTGCCAGCAGCTTATCCAGGAACACTGAAGCTTTCTTT | CASSLSRNTEAFF
TRBJ1-1 | TRBD1 | TRBV18 | - | 16 | TGTGCCAGCTCAGCAGGGGGCGGATTCATGAACACTGAAGCTTTCTTT | CASSAGGGFMNTEAFF
TRBJ2-6 | TRBD2 | TRBV3-1/TRBV3-2 | - | 18 | TGTGCCAGCAGCTCGGGACTAGCGGGGGCGCAAGGGGCCAACGTCCTGACTTTC | CASSSGLAGAQGANVLTF
TRBJ1-3 | TRBD1 | TRBV5-1 | few | 17 | TGCGCCAGCAGCCCTACCGGGACAGGCCGTTTGGGAAACACCATATATTTT | CASSPTGTGRLGNTIYF
TRBJ2-2 | - | TRBV5-6 | - | 17 | TGTGCCAGCAGCCCTGGGGGGGGACAGACCTACACCGGGGAGCTGTTTTTT | CASSPGGGQTYTGELFF
TRBJ1-1 | - | TRBV9 | - | 16 | TGTGCCAGCAGCGTAGCTGGGAAGGGTTCTAAAACTGAAGCTTTCTTT | CASSVAGKGSKTEAFF
TRBJ1-2 | - | TRBV24-1 | - | 13 | TGTGCCACCAGTTCAGGGGTCGTCGGAGGCTACACCTTC | CATSSGVVGGYTF
TRBJ2-3 | - | TRBV7-2 | - | 14 | TGTGCCAGCAGCGTCGTGACTTCCACAGATACGCAGTATTTT | CASSVVTSTDTQYF
TRBJ1-5 | TRBD1 | TRBV14 | once | 17 | TGTGCCAGCAGCCACAGGACAGGGTCGGATAGCAATCAGCCCCAGCATTTT | CASSHRTGSDSNQPQHF
TRBJ1-2 | - | TRBV6-5 | - | 13 | TGTGCCTCAAACGACCAGAGGATCTATGGCTACACCTTC | CASNDQRIYGYTF
TRBJ2-5 | TRBD1 | TRBV19 | - | 14 | TGTGCCAGTACCAAATCAGGGGGCCGAGAGACCCAGTACTTC | CASTKSGGRETQYF
TRBJ1-1 | - | TRBV6-5 | - | 15 | TGTGCCAGCAGTTACTCTGACAGATTGAACACTGAAGCTTTCTTT | CASSYSDRLNTEAFF
TRBJ1-1 | - | TRBV5-1 | few | 15 | TGCGCCAGCAGCTTGAGCACAGCGACGAACACTGAAGCTTTCTTT | CASSLSTATNTEAFF
TRBJ1-2 | TRBD1 | TRBV28 | - | 15 | TGTGCCAGCAGGGGATGGACAGGGGCCCCCGTTGGCTACACCTTC | CASRGWTGAPVGYTF
TRBJ2-3 | TRBD2 | TRBV29-1 | - | 16 | TGCAGCGTTACTAGCGGTAGCATCACTAGCACAGATACGCAGTATTTT | CSVTSGSITSTDTQYF
TRBJ1-1 | - | TRBV18 | - | 13 | TGTGCCAGCTCACCCCCGGGGGGCACTGAAGCTTTCTTT | CASSPPGGTEAFF
TRBJ2-5 | - | TRBV3-1/TRBV3-2 | - | 15 | TGTGCCAGCAGCCAGCCGCTGGGGGGTCAAGAGACCCAGTACTTC | CASSQPLGGQETQYF
TRBJ2-3 | - | TRBV5-6 | - | 13 | TGTGCCAGCAGCCCCCTGAACACAGATACGCAGTATTTT | CASSPLNTDTQYF
TRBJ2-1 | - | TRBV7-3 | - | 14 | TGTGCCAGCAGCTTTACAGGGGGGGACATTGAGCAGTTCTTC | CASSFTGGDIEQFF
TRBJ2-2 | - | TRBV11-2 | once | 14 | TGTGCCAGCAACATGCCGGGGAACACCGGGGAGCTGTTTTTT | CASNMPGNTGELFF
TRBJ2-3 | - | TRBV9 | - | 16 | TGTGCCAGCAGCGTAGATCCTGGGGGACGCACAGATACGCAGTATTTT | CASSVDPGGRTDTQYF
TRBJ2-5 | TRBD1 | TRBV29-1 | - | 14 | TGCAGCGTTGAATTGGGGACAGGGGGAGAGACCCAGTACTTC | CSVELGTGGETQYF
TRBJ2-5 | - | TRBV6-5 | - | 16 | TGTGCCAGCAGTTACTTCGGAGGGACAGATCAAGAGACCCAGTACTTC | CASSYFGGTDQETQYF
TRBJ1-1 | - | TRBV29-1 | - | 13 | TGCAGCTCCCGCGCGGCAGAAAACACTGAAGCTTTCTTT | CSSRAAENTEAFF
TRBJ1-5 | - | TRBV6-2/TRBV6-3 | - | 17 | TGTGCCAGCAGTTACTCATCGTCCAGGGGCTTTGGCCAGCCCCAGCATTTT | CASSYSSSRGFGQPQHF
TRBJ2-1 | TRBD2 | TRBV6-2/TRBV6-3 | - | 14 | TGTGCCAGCTGTTCGGGGGGTTCCTACAATGAGCAGTTCTTC | CASCSGGSYNEQFF
TRBJ1-2 | - | TRBV4-1 | many | 14 | TGCGCCAGCAGCCCTACGGAGGGGTACTATGGCTACACCTTC | CASSPTEGYYGYTF
TRBJ2-7 | - | TRBV10-1 | - | 17 | TGCGCCAGCAGTCCTCCCTTACCGACCCGACGAGACTACGAGCAGTACTTC | CASSPPLPTRRDYEQYF
TRBJ2-3 | - | TRBV11-2 | - | 16 | TGTGCCAGCAGCTTTAATGGCGGCAGCAGCACAGATACGCAGTATTTT | CASSFNGGSSTDTQYF
TRBJ1-2 | - | TRBV3-1/TRBV3-2 | few | 15 | TGTGCCAGCAGCCAAATGGCAGCTACTAACTATGGCTACACCTTC | CASSQMAATNYGYTF
TRBJ1-5 | - | TRBV4-1 | - | 15 | TGCGCCAGCAGCCCCGGAGGGATCTGGGATCAGCCCCAGCATTTT | CASSPGGIWDQPQHF
TRBJ1-2 | TRBD1 | TRBV18 | - | 12 | TGTGCCAGCTCACCTGACAGGGAAGGCTACACCTTC | CASSPDREGYTF
TRBJ1-2 | - | TRBV24-1 | - | 15 | TGTGCCACCAGTGATTTGACCACTAGGAACTATGGCTACACCTTC | CATSDLTTRNYGYTF
TRBJ1-2 | TRBD1 | TRBV10-3 | - | 15 | TGTGCCATCAGTGAGAGGGGGACAGGGGGAGAAGGCTACACCTTC | CAISERGTGGEGYTF
TRBJ2-5 | - | TRBV6-6 | - | 16 | TGTGCCAGCAGCCCGCCCGGGGGACGCAACAGCGAGACCCAGTACTTC | CASSPPGGRNSETQYF
TRBJ2-1 | TRBD2 | TRBV18 | - | 15 | TGTGCCAGCTCATTTCGGACTAGCACGGCTCCTGAGCAGTTCTTC | CASSFRTSTAPEQFF
TRBJ1-2 | - | TRBV4-1 | - | 13 | TGCGCCAGCAGCCAAGGGCAGCTCTATGGCTACACCTTC | CASSQGQLYGYTF
TRBJ2-7 | - | TRBV4-1 | - | 14 | TGCGCCAGCAGCCGCTTTAGAGGGCCTGAGGAGCAGTACTTC | CASSRFRGPEEQYF
TRBJ1-1 | - | TRBV19 | - | 15 | TGTGCCAGTAGTATAAGGGGGAGCGGGTGGACTGAAGCTTTCTTT | CASSIRGSGWTEAFF